The clone carrying this T cell receptor (beta chain) is termed medium-sized. What it binds is unknown. The CDR3 sequence is 16 residues long. Trimming removed 3 bases at V and 4 bases at J, with 18 bases between. Germline-derived CDR1 and CDR2 are SGHRS and YFSETQ. Using its own MiXCR run on the 5' RACE reads, TCRdb lists one record per CDR3 protein. The data contain over a thousand distinct CDR3 sequences, around 20% of them singletons. Time point of the sample: sample taken at primary tumor resection. The approximately 72 donors had untreated early-stage non-small cell lung cancer. The sample originates from a study of spatial heterogeneity in lung cancer. Study-wide findings and caveats: Tracking of tumor mutation counts was seen in expanded intratumoral alpha and beta TCR counts.

The TCR comes from a male donor with early-stage non-small cell lung cancer. Here the sequenced sample was lung tumor tissue, taken at surgery. V gene TRBV5-1 combines with J gene TRBJ2-3; D might be TRBD1 (6 bases). This CDR3 reads CASSWLTGHSPDTQYF. The CDR3 DNA sequence: TGCGCCAGCAGCTGGCTAACGGGACACTCGCCAGATACGCAGTATTTT.